The clone carrying this T cell receptor beta chain was observed at least ten times. Its matching antigen is unknown. Trimming took off 2 bases at V and 7 bases at J, with 6 bases between the two ends. The CDR3 has 11 amino acids. Germline V gene lookup returns CDR1 MDHEN and CDR2 SYDVKM. The sample belongs to a study of tumor-infiltrating lymphocytes in primary liver carcinoma. The authors made TCR beta cDNA from 400 to 550 ng total RNA with a constant-region primer. Each TCR beta library was derived from three nested multiplex PCR rounds that employed slightly modified ARM-PCR. TRBV1-TRBV30 forward primers paired with a C-beta reverse primer were used in the first two PCR rounds, which ran about 11 cycles each. TCRdb processed the multiplex PCR reads anew with MiXCR; each CDR3 protein has one entry. The sample comprises roughly 78,000 distinct CDR3 sequences, about 70% of which are singletons, and about 13% rests with the top ten.

Study-level points and caveats: Tumor top-250-clone fractions significantly exceeded those of blood (p = 0.039).

For each extraction, RNA and DNA were obtained together from about 19-30 mg of unsorted bulk tissue. Surgical resection was used to treat these primary liver carcinoma patients. The sequence was collected from a woman between 55 and 75 years old with primary liver carcinoma and hepatitis B virus infection. Sequencing input: liver tumor tissue from sampling region 4. The sample's subset: tumor region T4, right-lateral pole. The J gene is TRBJ2-7, the V gene TRBV28; D ambiguous. The CDR3 DNA reads TGTGCCAGCAGTTTACTGTTTGAGCAGTACTTC. As protein: CASSLLFEQYF.